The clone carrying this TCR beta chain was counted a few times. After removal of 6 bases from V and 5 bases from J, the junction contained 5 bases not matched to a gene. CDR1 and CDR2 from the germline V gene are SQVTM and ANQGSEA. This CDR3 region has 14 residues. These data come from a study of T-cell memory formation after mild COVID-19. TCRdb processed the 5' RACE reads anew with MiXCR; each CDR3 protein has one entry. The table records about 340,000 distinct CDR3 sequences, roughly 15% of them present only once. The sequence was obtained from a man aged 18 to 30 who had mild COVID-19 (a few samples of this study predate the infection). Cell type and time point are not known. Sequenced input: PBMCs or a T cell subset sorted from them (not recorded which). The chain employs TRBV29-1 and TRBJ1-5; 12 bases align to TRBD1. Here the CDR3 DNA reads TGCAGCGTGGGACAGGGGGCCCGAGATCAGCCCCAGCATTTT. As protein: CSVGQGARDQPQHF.